This TCR beta chain was sequenced in a study of control samples from healthy donors and cancer patients. The germline V gene has CDR1 LGHNA and CDR2 YSLEER. There are 18 residues in the CDR3. V lost 4 bases, J lost 1 base, and 13 bases stayed unmatched. The protocol was immunoSEQ multiplex PCR, while the TCRdb copy is restricted to in-frame clones and leaves out a portion. The table has roughly 130,000 clones, roughly 90% seen once; the top ten hold around 10%. This clonotype was obtained from a man under 40 in good health. This sequence joins TRBV4-3 and TRBJ1-1, with 9 bases matching TRBD1. What was sequenced was blood. CDR3 amino acids: CASSPFFGTGSSNTEAFF. CDR3 in DNA: TGCGCCAGCAGCCCCTTTTTTGGGACAGGGAGCTCGAACACTGAAGCTTTCTTT.